The 9 T cell receptor beta chains in this list originate from one sample, sequenced in a study of regulatory T cells in long-lasting Graves disease. The time point denotes: newly diagnosed GD, antithyroid drugs for less than 3 months. Making the TCR library involved RNA that had been extracted from PBMCs. According to the study, TCR beta libraries were built with iRepertoire HTBI primers and CDR3-region Arm-PCR. TCRdb analysed the multiplex PCR reads with MiXCR anew, one entry per CDR3 protein. Seen here are over 350,000 distinct CDR3 sequences, around 15% observed once, and the top ten hold around a sixth. This same sample was also taken into another study, of T cells in Graves' hyperthyroidism and ophthalmopathy.

The source material was peripheral blood mononuclear cells (PBMCs), sampled at new diagnosis, from a patient treated with antithyroid drugs. Receptor source: a woman aged 50 to 60 with Graves disease.

As concerns this clonotype: This may be a read error: a much more frequent sequence differs by one nucleotide. The J gene is TRBJ2-1, the V gene TRBV24-1; weak D call: TRBD2 (5 bases). The germline V gene encodes CDR1 KGHDR and CDR2 SFDVKD. This CDR3 comprises 14 residues. As DNA, the CDR3 is TGTGCCGCCAGTGATCCTTGGGAGTCAAATGAGCAGTTCTTC. Its translation: CAASDPWESNEQFF.

This clonotype was detected a few times. The chain combines TRBV20-1 with TRBJ2-3; tentatively, D is TRBD1 (6 bases). Germline V CDR1 and CDR2: DFQATT, SNEGSKA (reference sequence). This CDR3 contains 15 residues. Trimming cost V 3 bases and J 5 bases, with 18 bases left between them. The CDR3 nucleotides read TGCAGTGCTAGGACAGGCTACGGGTTAGGAGATACGCAGTATTTT. Protein: CSARTGYGLGDTQYF.

The chain carries TRBV6-1 and TRBJ2-3; 8 positions agree with TRBD2. Looked up from germline, CDR1 is MNHNS and CDR2 is SASEGT. The J segment lost 4 bases and the V segment lost 6 bases, leaving 9 bases of the junction unmatched. The CDR3 is 15 residues long. In DNA form, the CDR3 reads TGTGCCAGCAGCGAAAGCGGGAGTTTGTCAGATACGCAGTATTTT. The encoded protein is CASSESGSLSDTQYF.

The table lists this clonotype with many counts. The J gene is TRBJ1-1, the V gene TRBV20-1; TRBD1 might be the D (5 bases). Germline loops: CDR1 DFQATT, CDR2 SNEGSKA (reference sequence). CDR3 length equals 12 residues. V gave up 7 bases and J gave up 5 bases, with 14 bases separating them. CDR3 coding DNA: TGCAGTGGGGGGGTGGTGGGGACTGAAGCTTTCTTT. Protein: CSGGVVGTEAFF.

About this clonotype itself: It may be a read error: a sequence one base away is much more abundant. The chain joins TRBV28 to TRBJ1-1; unclear D gene. The CDR3 runs 15 residues. The V and J ends lost 4 bases and 4 bases respectively, with 16 bases between them. CDR1 and CDR2 (germline): MDHEN, SYDVKM. CDR3 nucleotide sequence: TGTGCCAGCAGTTCGGGCGGGGAAGGGAGCACTGAAGCTTTCTTT. Amino acids: CASSSGGEGSTEAFF.

This clonotype was observed at least ten times. CDR3 protein: CASSQELAGEGGDTQYF. The CDR3 DNA reads TGTGCCAGCAGCCAAGAACTAGCGGGAGAGGGAGGAGATACGCAGTATTTT. The genes are TRBV3-1 and TRBJ2-3; 11 bases fit TRBD2. This CDR3 has 17 amino acids. Germline CDR1 and CDR2: LGHDT and YNNKEL (reference sequence). With 0 bases clipped from V and 5 bases from J, the junction kept 7 bases outside the gene matches.

This clonotype was seen a few times. The chain couples TRBV20-1 to TRBJ2-3; TRBD2 agrees at 8 bases. The V gene end was trimmed by 2 bases and the J gene end by 4 bases; junction bases not matched to a gene: 23. The CDR3 extends over 20 amino acids. Germline V lookup: CDR1 DFQATT, CDR2 SNEGSKA (reference sequence). The CDR3 loop is CSARNAGPPNSAGEADTQYF. CDR3 nucleotides: TGCAGTGCTAGAAATGCTGGTCCCCCCAACTCAGCGGGAGAAGCAGATACGCAGTATTTT.

This clonotype was seen a few times. This may be a read error: a much more frequent sequence differs by one nucleotide. The gene calls are TRBV29-1 and TRBJ1-2; D is uncertain. Per germline, CDR1 SQVTM and CDR2 ANQGSEA. CDR3 length: 12 amino acids. CDR3 DNA: TGCAGCGACGCAATTGGTGACTATGGCTACTCCTTC. It encodes CSDAIGDYGYSF.

This clonotype was seen at least ten times. The chain carries TRBV11-2 and TRBJ2-1; D gene unclear. This CDR3 spans 15 amino acids. Germline CDR1 SGHAT, CDR2 FQNNGV. Trimming shortened V by 7 bases and J by 5 bases, and 18 bases separated the two germline ends. CDR3 region: CASTTSGEVHNEQFF. The CDR3 nucleotides are TGTGCCAGCACCACCTCAGGCGAAGTACACAATGAGCAGTTCTTC.